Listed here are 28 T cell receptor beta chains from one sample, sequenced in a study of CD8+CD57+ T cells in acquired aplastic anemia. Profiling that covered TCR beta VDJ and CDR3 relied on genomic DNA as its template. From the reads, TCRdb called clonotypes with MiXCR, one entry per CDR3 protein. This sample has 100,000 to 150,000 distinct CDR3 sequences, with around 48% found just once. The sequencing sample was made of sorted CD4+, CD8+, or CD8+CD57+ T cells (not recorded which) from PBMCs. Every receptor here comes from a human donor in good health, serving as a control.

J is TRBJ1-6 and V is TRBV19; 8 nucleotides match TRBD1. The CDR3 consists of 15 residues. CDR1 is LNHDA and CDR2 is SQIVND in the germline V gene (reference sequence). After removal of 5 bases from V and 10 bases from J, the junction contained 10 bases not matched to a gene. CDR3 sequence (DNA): TGTGCCAGTAGTGCGAGACAGGGGCGTAACTCACCCCTCCACTTT. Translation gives CASSARQGRNSPLHF.

The CDR3 region has the DNA TGTGCCAGCAGCTATGACAGTTTCGGCTATGGCTACACCTTC. Encoded protein: CASSYDSFGYGYTF. V is TRBV2 and J is TRBJ1-2; D is possibly TRBD1 (5 bases). CDR1 and CDR2 (germline): SNHLY, FYNNEI. This CDR3 is built from 14 residues. Trimming took off 6 bases at V and 4 bases at J, with 15 bases between the two ends.

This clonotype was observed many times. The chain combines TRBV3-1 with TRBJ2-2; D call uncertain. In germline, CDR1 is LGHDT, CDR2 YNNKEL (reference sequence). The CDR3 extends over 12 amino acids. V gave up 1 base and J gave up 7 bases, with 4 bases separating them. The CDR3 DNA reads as TGTGCCAGCAGCCAAGGAGGCGGGGAGCTGTTTTTT. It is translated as CASSQGGGELFF. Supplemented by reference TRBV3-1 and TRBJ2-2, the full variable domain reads DTAVSQTPKYLVTQMGNDKSIKCEQNLGHDTMYWYKQDSKKFLKIMFSYNNKELIINETVPNRFSPKSPDKAHLNLHINSLELGDSAVYFCASSQGGGELFFGEGSRLTVL.

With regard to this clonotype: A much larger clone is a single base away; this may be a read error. CDR3 region: CAWSVGVPASTIYF. DNA for the CDR3: TGTGCCTGGAGTGTAGGGGTACCCGCGAGCACCATATATTTT. This chain links TRBV30 with TRBJ1-3; D might be TRBD1 (5 bases). CDR3 length: 14 residues. The germline V and J ends were trimmed by 0 bases and 9 bases, with 15 bases remaining between them. The germline V gene has CDR1 GTSNPN and CDR2 SVGIG (reference sequence).

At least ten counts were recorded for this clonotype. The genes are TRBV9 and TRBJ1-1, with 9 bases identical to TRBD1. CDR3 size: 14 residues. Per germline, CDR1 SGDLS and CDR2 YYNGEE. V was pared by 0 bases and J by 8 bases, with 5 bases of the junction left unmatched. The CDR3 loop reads CASSVEGGTGEAFF. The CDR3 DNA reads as TGTGCCAGCAGCGTAGAGGGGGGGACAGGGGAAGCTTTCTTT.

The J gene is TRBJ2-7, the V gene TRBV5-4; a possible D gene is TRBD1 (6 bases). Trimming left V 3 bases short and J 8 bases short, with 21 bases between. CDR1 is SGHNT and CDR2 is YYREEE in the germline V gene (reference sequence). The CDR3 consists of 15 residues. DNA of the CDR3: TGTGCCAGCAGCTCCAAGCCGGGGCAGGGGTACAAGCAGTACTTC. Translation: CASSSKPGQGYKQYF.

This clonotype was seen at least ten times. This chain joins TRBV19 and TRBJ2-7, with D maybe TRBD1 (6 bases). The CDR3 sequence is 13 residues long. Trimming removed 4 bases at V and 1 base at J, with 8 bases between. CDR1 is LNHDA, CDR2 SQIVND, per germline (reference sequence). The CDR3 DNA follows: TGTGCCAGTAGTACACAGGGATCCTACGAGCAGTACTTC. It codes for CASSTQGSYEQYF.

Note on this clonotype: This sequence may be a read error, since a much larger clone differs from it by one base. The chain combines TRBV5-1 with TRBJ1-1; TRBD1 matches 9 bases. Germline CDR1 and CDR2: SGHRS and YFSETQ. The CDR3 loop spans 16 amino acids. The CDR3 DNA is TGCGCCAGCAGCTTGGTTAGACAGGGGGGGAACACTGAAGCTTCCTTT. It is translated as CASSLVRQGGNTEASF. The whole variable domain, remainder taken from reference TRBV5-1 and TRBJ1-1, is KAGVTQTPRYLIKTRGQQVTLSCSPISGHRSVSWYQQTPGQGLQFLFEYFSETQRNKGNFPGRFSGRQFSNSRSEMNVSTLELGDSALYLCASSLVRQGGNTEASFGQGTRLTVV.

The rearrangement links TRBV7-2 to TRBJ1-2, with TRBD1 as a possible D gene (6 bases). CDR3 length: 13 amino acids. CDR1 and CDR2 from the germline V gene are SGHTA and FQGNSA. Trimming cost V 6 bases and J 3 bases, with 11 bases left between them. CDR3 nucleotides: TGTGCCAGCAGGAGGACAGCAGACTATGGCTACACCTTC. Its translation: CASRRTADYGYTF.

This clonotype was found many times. CDR3 protein: CASSLASGLGYNSPLHF. The DNA of the CDR3 is TGTGCCAGCAGCTTAGCGTCGGGGCTTGGGTATAATTCACCCCTCCACTTT. The J gene is TRBJ1-6, the V gene TRBV7-9; D is perhaps TRBD1 (5 bases). Trimming took off 0 bases at V and 4 bases at J, with 13 bases between the two ends. Per the germline V gene, CDR1 is SEHNR and CDR2 is FQNEAQ (reference sequence). This CDR3 spans 17 amino acids.

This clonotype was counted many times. The CDR3 reads CSAKPSSGGRTDTQYF. CDR3 in DNA: TGCAGTGCTAAGCCGTCTAGCGGGGGACGCACAGATACGCAGTATTTT. The V and J genes are TRBV20-1 and TRBJ2-3; 10 bases match TRBD2. J was trimmed by 1 base and V by 4 bases; bases with no gene match: 8. CDR1 and CDR2 from the germline V gene are DFQATT and SNEGSKA (reference sequence). The CDR3 is 16 residues long.

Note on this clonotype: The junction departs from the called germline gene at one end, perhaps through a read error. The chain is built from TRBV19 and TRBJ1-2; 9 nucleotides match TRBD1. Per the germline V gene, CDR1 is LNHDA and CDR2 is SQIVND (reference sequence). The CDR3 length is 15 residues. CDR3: CAGSTTGTGFYGYTF. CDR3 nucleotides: TGTGCCGGTAGTACCACCGGGACAGGGTTCTATGGCTACACCTTC. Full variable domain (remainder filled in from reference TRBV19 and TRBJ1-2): DGGITQSPKYLFRKEGQNVTLSCEQNLNHDAMYWYRQDPGQGLRLIYYSQIVNDFQKGDIAEGYSVSREKKESFPLTVTSAQKNPTAFYLCAGSTTGTGFYGYTFGSGTRLTVV.

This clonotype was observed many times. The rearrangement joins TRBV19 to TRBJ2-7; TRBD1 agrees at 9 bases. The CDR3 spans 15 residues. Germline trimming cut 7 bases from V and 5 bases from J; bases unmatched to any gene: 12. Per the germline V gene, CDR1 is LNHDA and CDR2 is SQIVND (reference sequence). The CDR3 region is CASMGTGTGLNEQYF. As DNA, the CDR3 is TGTGCCAGTATGGGGACCGGGACAGGGCTCAACGAGCAGTACTTC. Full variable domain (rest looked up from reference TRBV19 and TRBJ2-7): DGGITQSPKYLFRKEGQNVTLSCEQNLNHDAMYWYRQDPGQGLRLIYYSQIVNDFQKGDIAEGYSVSREKKESFPLTVTSAQKNPTAFYLCASMGTGTGLNEQYFGPGTRLTVT.

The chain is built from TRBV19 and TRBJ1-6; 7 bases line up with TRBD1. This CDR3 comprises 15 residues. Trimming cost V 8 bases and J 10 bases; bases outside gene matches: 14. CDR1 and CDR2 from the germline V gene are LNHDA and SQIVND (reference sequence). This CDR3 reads CASRRAGGDKSPLHF. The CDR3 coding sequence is TGTGCCAGTCGGCGGGCAGGGGGGGACAAATCACCCCTCCACTTT.

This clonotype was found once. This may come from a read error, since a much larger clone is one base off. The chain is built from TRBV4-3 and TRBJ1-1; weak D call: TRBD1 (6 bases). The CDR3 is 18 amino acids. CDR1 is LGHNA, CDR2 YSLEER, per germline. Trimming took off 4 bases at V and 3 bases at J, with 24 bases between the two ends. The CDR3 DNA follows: TGCGCCAGCAGCCCGAACGATTCTCCAGGACAGCTATACACTGAAGCTTTCTTT. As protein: CASSPNDSPGQLYTEAFF.

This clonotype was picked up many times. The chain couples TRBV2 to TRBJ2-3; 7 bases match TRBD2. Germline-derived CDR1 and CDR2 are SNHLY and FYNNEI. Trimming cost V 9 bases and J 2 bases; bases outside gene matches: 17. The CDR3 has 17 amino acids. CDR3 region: CARLERGKTRLTDTQYF. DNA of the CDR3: TGTGCCAGACTAGAGCGGGGTAAAACTCGCCTCACAGATACGCAGTATTTT.

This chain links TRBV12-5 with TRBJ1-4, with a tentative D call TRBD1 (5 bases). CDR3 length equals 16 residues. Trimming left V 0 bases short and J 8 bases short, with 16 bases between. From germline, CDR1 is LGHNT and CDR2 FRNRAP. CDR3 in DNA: TGTGCTAGTGGTTTGGTCGGACCCCGGGGGAAGGAAAAACTGTTTTTT. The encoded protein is CASGLVGPRGKEKLFF.

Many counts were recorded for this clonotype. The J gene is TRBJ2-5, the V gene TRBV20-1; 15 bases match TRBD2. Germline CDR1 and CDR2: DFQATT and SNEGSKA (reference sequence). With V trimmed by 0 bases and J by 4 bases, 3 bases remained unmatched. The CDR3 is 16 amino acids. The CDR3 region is CSARDLGLAGGETQYF. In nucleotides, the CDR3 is TGCAGTGCTAGAGACCTGGGACTAGCGGGGGGAGAGACCCAGTACTTC.

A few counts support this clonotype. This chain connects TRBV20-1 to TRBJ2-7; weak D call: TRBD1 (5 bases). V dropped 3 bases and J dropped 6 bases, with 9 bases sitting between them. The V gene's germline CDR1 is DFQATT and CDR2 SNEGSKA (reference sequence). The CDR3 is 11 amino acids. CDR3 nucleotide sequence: TGCAGTGCTAGCGCAGGGCTCGAGCAGTACGTC. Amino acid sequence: CSASAGLEQYV.

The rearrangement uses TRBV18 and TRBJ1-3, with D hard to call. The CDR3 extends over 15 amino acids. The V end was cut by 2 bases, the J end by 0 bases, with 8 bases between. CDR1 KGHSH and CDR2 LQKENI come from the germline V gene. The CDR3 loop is CASSPMQNSGNTIYF. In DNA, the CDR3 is TGTGCCAGCTCACCAATGCAGAACTCTGGAAACACCATATATTTT. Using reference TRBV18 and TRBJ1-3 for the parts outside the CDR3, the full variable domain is NAGVMQNPRHLVRRRGQEARLRCSPMKGHSHVYWYRQLPEEGLKFMVYLQKENIIDESGMPKERFSAEFPKEGPSILRIQQVVRGDSAAYFCASSPMQNSGNTIYFGEGSWLTVV.

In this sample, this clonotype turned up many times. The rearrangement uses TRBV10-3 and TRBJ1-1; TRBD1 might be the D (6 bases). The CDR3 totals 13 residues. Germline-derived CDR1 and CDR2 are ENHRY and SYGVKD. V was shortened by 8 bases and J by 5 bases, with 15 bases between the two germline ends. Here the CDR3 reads CAIRQQGSTEAFF. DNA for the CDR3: TGTGCCATCCGTCAGCAGGGGTCAACTGAAGCTTTCTTT.

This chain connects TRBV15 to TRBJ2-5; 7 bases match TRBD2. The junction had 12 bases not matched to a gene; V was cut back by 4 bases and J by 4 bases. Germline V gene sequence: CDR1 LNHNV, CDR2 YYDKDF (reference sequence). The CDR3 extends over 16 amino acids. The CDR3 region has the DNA TGTGCCACCAGCAAGTGGGAAGCGGGGAGGGGAGAGACCCAGTACTTC. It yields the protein CATSKWEAGRGETQYF.

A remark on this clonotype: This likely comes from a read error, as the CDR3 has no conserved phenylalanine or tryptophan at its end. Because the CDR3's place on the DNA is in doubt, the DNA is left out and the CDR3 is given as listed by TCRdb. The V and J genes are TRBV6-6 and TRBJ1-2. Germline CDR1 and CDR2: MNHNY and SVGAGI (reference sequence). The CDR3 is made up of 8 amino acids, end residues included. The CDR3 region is CASSPGTS.

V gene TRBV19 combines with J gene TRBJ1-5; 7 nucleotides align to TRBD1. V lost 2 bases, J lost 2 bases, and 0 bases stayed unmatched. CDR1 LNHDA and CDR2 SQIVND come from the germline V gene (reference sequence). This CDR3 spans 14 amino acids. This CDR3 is CASSIQGGNQPQHF. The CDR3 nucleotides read TGTGCCAGTAGTATACAGGGGGGCAATCAGCCCCAGCATTTT.

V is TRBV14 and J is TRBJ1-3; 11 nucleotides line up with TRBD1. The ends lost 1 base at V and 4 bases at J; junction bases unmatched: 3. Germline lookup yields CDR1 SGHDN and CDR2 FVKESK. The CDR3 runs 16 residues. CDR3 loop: CASSQGGTGGGNTIYF. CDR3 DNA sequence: TGTGCCAGCAGCCAAGGTGGGACAGGGGGAGGAAACACCATATATTTT.

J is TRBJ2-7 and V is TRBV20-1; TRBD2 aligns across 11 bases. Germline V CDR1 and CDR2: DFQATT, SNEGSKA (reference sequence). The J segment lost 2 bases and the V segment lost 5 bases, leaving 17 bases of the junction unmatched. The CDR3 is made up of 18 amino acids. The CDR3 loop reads CSAYQHHSGGGQTYEQYF. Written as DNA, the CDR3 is TGCAGTGCTTATCAACATCATAGCGGGGGGGGTCAAACCTACGAGCAGTACTTC.

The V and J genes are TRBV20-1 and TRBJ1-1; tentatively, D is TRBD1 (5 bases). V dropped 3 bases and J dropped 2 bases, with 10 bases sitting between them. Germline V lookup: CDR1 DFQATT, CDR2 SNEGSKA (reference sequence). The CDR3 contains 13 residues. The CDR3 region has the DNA TGCAGTGCTAGCACCAGGGTAAACACTGAAGCTTTCTTT. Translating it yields CSASTRVNTEAFF.

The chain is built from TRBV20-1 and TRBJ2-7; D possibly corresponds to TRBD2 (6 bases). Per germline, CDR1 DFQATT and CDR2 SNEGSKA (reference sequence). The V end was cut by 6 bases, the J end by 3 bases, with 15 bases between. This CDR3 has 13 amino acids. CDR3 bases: TGCAGTGCCAGCGCCGGGACTCACTACGAGCAGTACTTC. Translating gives CSASAGTHYEQYF.